The next 12 T cell receptor beta chains were all read from a single sample in a study of blood T cells in healthy people across ages. A second PCR of 7 to 11 cycles used a sample-barcoded 5' primer and a J-beta primer mix. TCRdb analysed the 5' RACE reads with MiXCR anew, one entry per CDR3 protein. The sample lists 1.8 million or so distinct CDR3 sequences, about two fifths occurring once. Sequencing was done on a sample of blood. The receptors come from a human donor in good health.

The J gene is TRBJ2-7, the V gene TRBV7-9; 8 bases are shared with TRBD1. CDR3 length: 15 amino acids. Trimming took 4 bases from V and 0 from J; bases not matched to a gene: 5. Germline assignment: CDR1 SEHNR and CDR2 FQNEAQ (reference sequence). CDR3 in DNA: TGTGCCAGCAGCTCAGGGGGCCATAGCTCCTACGAGCAGTACTTC. This translates into CASSSGGHSSYEQYF.

V is TRBV11-3 and J is TRBJ1-1, with D possibly matching TRBD1 (6 bases). The CDR3 sequence is 14 residues long. Trimming pared 5 bases from V and 4 bases from J, leaving 14 bases between. Germline CDR1 reads SGHNT; CDR2 reads YENEEA. CDR3 in amino acids: CASSAVAGATEAFF. In nucleotides, the CDR3 is TGTGCCAGCAGCGCGGTTGCGGGGGCCACTGAAGCTTTCTTT.

The rearrangement links TRBV20-1 to TRBJ2-5; 14 bases are a match to TRBD2. The DNA end favors TRBJ2-7, so the J call may be wrong. The CDR3 totals 15 residues. CDR1 and CDR2 (germline): DFQATT, SNEGSKA (reference sequence). CDR3 in amino acids: CSARDGTSGGYEQYF. In nucleotides, the CDR3 is TGCAGTGCTAGAGATGGGACTAGCGGGGGCTACGAGCAGTACTTC.

This clonotype was recorded many times. At one end, the junction sequence differs from germline, possibly due to a read error. This chain joins TRBV11-2 and TRBJ2-7, with 11 nucleotides matching TRBD2. The CDR3 runs to 15 residues. Germline assignment: CDR1 SGHAT and CDR2 FQNNGV. The CDR3 bases are TGTGCTAGCAGTTTTAGCGGGGGGGAATCCTACGAGCAGTACTTC. This translates into CASSFSGGESYEQYF.

The V call is TRBV2, the J call TRBJ1-6, with no clear D. CDR1 and CDR2 (germline): SNHLY, FYNNEI. V was shortened by 7 bases and J by 6 bases, with 10 bases between the two germline ends. The CDR3 covers 13 residues. CDR3 sequence: CASTGLGNSPLHF. The DNA for the CDR3 is TGTGCCAGCACAGGTCTGGGTAATTCACCCCTCCACTTT.

This clonotype was detected many times. The CDR3 DNA sequence: TGTGCCAGCAGTCGAGGGGCCTACGAGCAGTACTTC. This encodes CASSRGAYEQYF. The chain couples TRBV6-2 or TRBV6-3 to TRBJ2-7, with D perhaps assigned TRBD1 or TRBD2 (5 bases each). The length of the CDR3 is 12 residues. CDR1 and CDR2 from the germline V gene are MNHEY and SVGEGT. With 5 bases removed from V and 2 bases from J, the gap between germline ends came to 7 bases.

This clonotype appeared a few times. This chain connects TRBV20-1 to TRBJ1-2; no reliable D call. Trimming cost V 1 base and J 2 bases, with 11 bases left between them. The germline V gene has CDR1 DFQATT and CDR2 SNEGSKA (reference sequence). The CDR3 contains 14 residues. The CDR3 DNA reads TGCAGTGCTAGAGGAGAGAGGGAGAACTATGGCTACACCTTC. Its translation is CSARGERENYGYTF.

Details on this clonotype: An end of the junction differs from the germline gene, which may be a read error. The chain combines TRBV7-2 with TRBJ1-2; no definite D call. The length of the CDR3 is 12 residues. Germline V gives CDR1 SGHTA, CDR2 FQGNSA. For the CDR3, the DNA is TGTGCCAGCAGCTTCCCAGACTATGACTACACCTTC. The encoded protein is CASSFPDYDYTF.

V and J are TRBV15 and TRBJ2-3; D not certain. V gave up 0 bases and J gave up 8 bases, with 12 bases separating them. Germline CDR1 reads LNHNV; CDR2 reads YYDKDF (reference sequence). The CDR3 is 14 residues long. The CDR3 region is CATSRDPEAGTQYF. In DNA form, the CDR3 reads TGTGCCACCAGCAGAGATCCTGAGGCAGGTACGCAGTATTTT.

The chain employs TRBV20-1 and TRBJ2-1; TRBD1 matches at 7 bases. The CDR3 has 15 residues. J gave up 0 bases and V 6 bases, and 8 bases lay outside the gene matches. CDR1 is DFQATT, CDR2 SNEGSKA, per germline (reference sequence). This chain's CDR3 is CSANEGASSYNEQFF. In DNA, the CDR3 is TGCAGTGCCAACGAGGGGGCTAGCTCCTACAATGAGCAGTTCTTC.

The chain joins TRBV7-2 to TRBJ2-1; D not resolved. The V and J ends lost 5 bases and 4 bases respectively, with 12 bases between them. The germline gives CDR1 SGHTA, CDR2 FQGNSA. The CDR3 is made up of 14 amino acids. DNA of the CDR3: TGTGCCAGCAGCCCTACGAAGGAGTACAATGAGCAGTTCTTC. It yields the protein CASSPTKEYNEQFF.

The table lists this clonotype with a few counts. The chain couples TRBV27 to TRBJ1-5; D is ambiguous. CDR3 size: 14 residues. The ends were cut back, 8 bases at V and 0 bases at J, with 11 bases in the middle. Germline V gene lookup returns CDR1 MNHEY and CDR2 SMNVEV (reference sequence). In nucleotides, the CDR3 is TGTGCCAGCGCCTACCGCTATAGCAATCAGCCCCAGCATTTT. Protein: CASAYRYSNQPQHF.